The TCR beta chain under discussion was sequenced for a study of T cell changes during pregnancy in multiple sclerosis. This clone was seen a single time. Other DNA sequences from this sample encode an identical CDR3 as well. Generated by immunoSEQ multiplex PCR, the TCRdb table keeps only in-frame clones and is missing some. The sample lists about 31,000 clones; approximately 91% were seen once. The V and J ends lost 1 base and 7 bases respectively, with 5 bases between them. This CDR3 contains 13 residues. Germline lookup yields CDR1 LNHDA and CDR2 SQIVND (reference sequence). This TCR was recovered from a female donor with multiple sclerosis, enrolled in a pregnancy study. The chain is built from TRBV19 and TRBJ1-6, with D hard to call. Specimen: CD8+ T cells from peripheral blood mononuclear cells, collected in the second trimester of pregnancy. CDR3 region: CASSIGGNSPLHF. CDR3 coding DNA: TGTGCCAGTAGTATAGGCGGGAATTCACCCCTCCACTTT.